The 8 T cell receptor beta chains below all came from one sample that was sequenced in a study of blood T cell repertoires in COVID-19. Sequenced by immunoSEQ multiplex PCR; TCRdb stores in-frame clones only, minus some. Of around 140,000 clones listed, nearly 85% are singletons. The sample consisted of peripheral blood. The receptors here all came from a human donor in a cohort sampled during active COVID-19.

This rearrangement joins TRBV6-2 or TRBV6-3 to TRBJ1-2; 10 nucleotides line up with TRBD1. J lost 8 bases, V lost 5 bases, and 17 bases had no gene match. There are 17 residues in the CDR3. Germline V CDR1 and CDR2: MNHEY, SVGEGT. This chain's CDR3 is CASSDPNPGQGRIGYTF. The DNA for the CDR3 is TGTGCCAGCAGTGACCCGAACCCGGGACAGGGGCGAATCGGCTACACCTTC.

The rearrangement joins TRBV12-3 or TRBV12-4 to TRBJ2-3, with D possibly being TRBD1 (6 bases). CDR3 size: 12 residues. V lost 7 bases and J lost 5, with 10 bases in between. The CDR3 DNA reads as TGTGCCAGCAAGGGGGATGGAGATACGCAGTATTTT. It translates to CASKGDGDTQYF.

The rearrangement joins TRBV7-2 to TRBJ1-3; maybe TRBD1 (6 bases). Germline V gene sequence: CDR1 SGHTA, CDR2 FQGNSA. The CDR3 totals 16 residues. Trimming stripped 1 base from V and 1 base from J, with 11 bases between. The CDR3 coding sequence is TGTGCCAGCAGCTTAGTTGGGACATATTCTGGAAACACCATATATTTT. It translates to CASSLVGTYSGNTIYF.

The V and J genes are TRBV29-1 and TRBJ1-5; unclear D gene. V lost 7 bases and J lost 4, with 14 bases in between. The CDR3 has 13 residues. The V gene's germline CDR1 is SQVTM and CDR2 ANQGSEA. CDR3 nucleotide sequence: TGCAGCGCCCGAAAGAGCGATAATCAGCCCCAGCATTTT. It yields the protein CSARKSDNQPQHF.

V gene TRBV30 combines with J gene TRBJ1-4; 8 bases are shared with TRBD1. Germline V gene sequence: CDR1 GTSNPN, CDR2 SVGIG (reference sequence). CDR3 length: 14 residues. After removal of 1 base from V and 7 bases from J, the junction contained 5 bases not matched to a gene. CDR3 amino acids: CAWSGDRGGEKLFF. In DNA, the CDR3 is TGTGCCTGGAGTGGAGACAGGGGCGGTGAAAAACTGTTTTTT. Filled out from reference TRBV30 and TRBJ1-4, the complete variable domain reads SQTIHQWPATLVQPVGSPLSLECTVEGTSNPNLYWYRQAAGRGLQLLFYSVGIGQISSEVPQNLSASRPQDRQFILSSKKLLLSDSGFYLCAWSGDRGGEKLFFGSGTQLSVL.

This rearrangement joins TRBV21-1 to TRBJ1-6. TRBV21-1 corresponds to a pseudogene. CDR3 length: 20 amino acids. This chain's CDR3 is CASSSKRMRGDLLNNSPLHF. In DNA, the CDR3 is TGTGCCAGCAGCTCAAAGCGAATGCGCGGGGATCTCTTAAACAATTCACCCCTCCACTTT.

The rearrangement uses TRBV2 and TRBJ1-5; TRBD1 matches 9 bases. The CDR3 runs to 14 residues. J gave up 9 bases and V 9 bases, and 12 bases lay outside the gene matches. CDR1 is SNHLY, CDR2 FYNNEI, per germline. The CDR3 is CASTPGQGRLPQHF. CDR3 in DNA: TGTGCCAGTACTCCGGGACAGGGTCGATTGCCCCAGCATTTT.

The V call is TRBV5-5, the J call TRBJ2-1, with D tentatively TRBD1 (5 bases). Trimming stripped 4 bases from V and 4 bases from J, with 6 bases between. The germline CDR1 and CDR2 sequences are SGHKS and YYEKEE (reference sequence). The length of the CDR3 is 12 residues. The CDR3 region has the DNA TGTGCCAGCAGCGGGGCTTACAATGAGCAGTTCTTC. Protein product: CASSGAYNEQFF.